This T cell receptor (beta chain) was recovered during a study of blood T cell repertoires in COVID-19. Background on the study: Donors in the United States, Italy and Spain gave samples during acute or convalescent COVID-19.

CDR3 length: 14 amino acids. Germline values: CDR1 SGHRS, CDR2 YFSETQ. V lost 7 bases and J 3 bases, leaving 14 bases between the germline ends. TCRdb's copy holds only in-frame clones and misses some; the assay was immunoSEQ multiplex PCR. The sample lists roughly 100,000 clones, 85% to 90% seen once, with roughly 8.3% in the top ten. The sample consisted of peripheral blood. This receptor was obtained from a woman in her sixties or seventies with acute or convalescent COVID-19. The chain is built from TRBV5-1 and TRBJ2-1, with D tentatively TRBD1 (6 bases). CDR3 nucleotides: TGCGCCAGCGGGGGACAAGGAATCTACAATGAGCAGTTCTTC. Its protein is CASGGQGIYNEQFF.